Included here is one T cell receptor beta chain sequence, with context. Its antigen is unidentified. The data originate from a study of T cell responses to AZD1222 COVID-19 vaccine. Study as a whole: Second-dose timings of about 4 or about 12 weeks were pooled.

The study, taken as a whole, reports: Rises in breadth and depth of Spike-specific TCRs came after two AZD1222 doses.

Some clones are missing from TCRdb's copy, which holds only in-frame ones; the method was immunoSEQ multiplex PCR. This sample yields over 100,000 clones, of which 75% to 90% are seen a single time; roughly 2.4% belongs to the top ten. The CDR3 is 16 amino acids. V lost 0 bases and J lost 6, with 18 bases in between. Germline assignment: CDR1 SGHDN and CDR2 FVKESK. V usage is TRBV14 and J usage is TRBJ2-7; D is uncertain. This specimen was peripheral blood, taken on day 0 of AZD1222 vaccination. The TCR was taken from an adult in good health. Here the CDR3 reads CASSQDPFGGATEQYF. CDR3 bases: TGTGCCAGCAGCCAAGATCCTTTCGGCGGTGCTACCGAGCAGTACTTC.